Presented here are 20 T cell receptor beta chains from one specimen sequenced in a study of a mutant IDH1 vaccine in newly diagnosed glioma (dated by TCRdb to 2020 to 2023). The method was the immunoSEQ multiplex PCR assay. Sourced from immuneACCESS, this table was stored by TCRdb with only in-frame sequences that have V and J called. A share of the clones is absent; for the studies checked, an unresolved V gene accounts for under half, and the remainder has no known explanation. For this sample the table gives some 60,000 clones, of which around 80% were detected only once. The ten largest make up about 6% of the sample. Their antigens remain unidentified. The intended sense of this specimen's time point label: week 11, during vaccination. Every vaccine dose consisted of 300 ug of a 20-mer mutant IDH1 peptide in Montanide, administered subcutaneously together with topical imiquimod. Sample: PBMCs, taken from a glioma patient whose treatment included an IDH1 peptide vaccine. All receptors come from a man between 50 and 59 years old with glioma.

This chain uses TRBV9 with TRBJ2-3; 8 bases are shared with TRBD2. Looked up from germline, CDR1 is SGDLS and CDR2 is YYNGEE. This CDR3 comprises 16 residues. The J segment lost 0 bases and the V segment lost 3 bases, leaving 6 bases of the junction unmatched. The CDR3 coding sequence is TGTGCCAGCAGCGCTACAATAGCGGGAAGCACAGATACGCAGTATTTT. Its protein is CASSATIAGSTDTQYF. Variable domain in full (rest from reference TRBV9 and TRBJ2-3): DSGVTQTPKHLITATGQRVTLRCSPRSGDLSVYWYQQSLDQGLQFLIQYYNGEERAKGNILERFSAQQFPDLHSELNLSSLELGDSALYFCASSATIAGSTDTQYFGPGTRLTVL.

The CDR3 here is CASSPAETQYF. CDR3 bases: TGTGCCAGCAGCCCCGCCGAGACCCAGTACTTC. The J gene is TRBJ2-5, the V gene TRBV7-9, with D unclear. From germline, CDR1 is SEHNR and CDR2 FQNEAQ (reference sequence). This CDR3 has 11 amino acids. V was cut by 5 bases and J by 5 bases, with 6 bases left in between. The full variable domain, with the rest looked up from reference TRBV7-9 and TRBJ2-5, is DTGVSQNPRHKITKRGQNVTFRCDPISEHNRLYWYRQTLGQGPEFLTYFQNEAQLEKSRLLSDRFSAERPKGSFSTLEIQRTEQGDSAMYLCASSPAETQYFGPGTRLLVL.

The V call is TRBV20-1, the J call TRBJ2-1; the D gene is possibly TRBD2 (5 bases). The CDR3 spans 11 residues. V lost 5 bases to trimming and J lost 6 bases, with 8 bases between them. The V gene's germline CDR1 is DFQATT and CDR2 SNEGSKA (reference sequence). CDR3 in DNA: TGCAGTGCTCCTAGCTTCAATGAGCAGTTCTTC. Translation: CSAPSFNEQFF.

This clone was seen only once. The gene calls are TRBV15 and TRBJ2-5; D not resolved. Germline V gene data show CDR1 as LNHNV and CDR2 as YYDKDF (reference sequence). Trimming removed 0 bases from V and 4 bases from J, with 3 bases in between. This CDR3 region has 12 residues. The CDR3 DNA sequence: TGTGCCACCAGCAGAGATCGAGAGACCCAGTACTTC. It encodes CATSRDRETQYF.

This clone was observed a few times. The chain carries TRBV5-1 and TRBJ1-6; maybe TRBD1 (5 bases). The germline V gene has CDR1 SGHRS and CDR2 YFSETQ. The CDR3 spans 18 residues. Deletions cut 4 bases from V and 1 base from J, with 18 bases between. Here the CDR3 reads CASSPGTFLTSYNSPLHF. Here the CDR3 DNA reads TGCGCCAGCAGCCCCGGGACCTTCTTGACGTCCTATAATTCACCCCTCCACTTT.

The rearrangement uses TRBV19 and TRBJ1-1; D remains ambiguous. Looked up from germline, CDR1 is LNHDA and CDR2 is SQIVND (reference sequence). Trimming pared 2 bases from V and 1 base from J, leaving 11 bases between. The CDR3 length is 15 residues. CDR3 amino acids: CASSITGSSNTEAFF. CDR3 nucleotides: TGTGCCAGTAGTATAACCGGGTCCTCGAACACTGAAGCTTTCTTT.

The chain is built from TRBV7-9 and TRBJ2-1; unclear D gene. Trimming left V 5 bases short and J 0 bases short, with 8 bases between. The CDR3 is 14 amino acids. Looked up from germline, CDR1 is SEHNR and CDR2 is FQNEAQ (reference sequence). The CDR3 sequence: CASSPPRSYNEQFF. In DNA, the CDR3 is TGTGCCAGCAGCCCCCCACGCTCCTACAATGAGCAGTTCTTC.

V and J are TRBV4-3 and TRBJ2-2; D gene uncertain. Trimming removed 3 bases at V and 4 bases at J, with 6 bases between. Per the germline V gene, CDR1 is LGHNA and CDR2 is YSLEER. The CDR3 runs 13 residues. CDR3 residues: CASSHQSTGELFF. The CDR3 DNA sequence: TGCGCCAGCAGCCACCAGAGCACCGGGGAGCTGTTTTTT.

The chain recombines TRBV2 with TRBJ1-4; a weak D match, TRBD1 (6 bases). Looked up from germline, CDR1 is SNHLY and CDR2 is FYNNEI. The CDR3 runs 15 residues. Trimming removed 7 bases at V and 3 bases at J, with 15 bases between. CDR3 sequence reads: CASTLERGPNEKLFF. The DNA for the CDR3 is TGTGCCAGCACCCTAGAGCGGGGGCCTAATGAAAAACTGTTTTTT.

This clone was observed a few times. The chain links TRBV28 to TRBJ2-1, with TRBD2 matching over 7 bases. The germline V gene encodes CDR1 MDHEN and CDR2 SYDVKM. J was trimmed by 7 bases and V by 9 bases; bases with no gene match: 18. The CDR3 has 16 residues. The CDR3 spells CASQFMGGRRTNEQFF. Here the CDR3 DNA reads TGTGCCAGTCAGTTTATGGGCGGGAGACGGACAAATGAGCAGTTCTTC.

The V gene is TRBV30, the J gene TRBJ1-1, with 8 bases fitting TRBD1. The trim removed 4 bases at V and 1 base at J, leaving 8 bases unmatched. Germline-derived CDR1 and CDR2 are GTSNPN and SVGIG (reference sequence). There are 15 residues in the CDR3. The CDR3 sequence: CAWKQLGTGNTEAFF. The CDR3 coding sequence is TGTGCCTGGAAACAACTCGGGACAGGGAACACTGAAGCTTTCTTT.

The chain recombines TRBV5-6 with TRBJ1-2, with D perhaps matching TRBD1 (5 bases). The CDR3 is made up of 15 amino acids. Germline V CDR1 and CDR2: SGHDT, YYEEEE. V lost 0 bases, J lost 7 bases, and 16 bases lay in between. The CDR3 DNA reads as TGTGCCAGCAGCTTGGGGGGGACCGGCTCCTTTGGCTACACCTTC. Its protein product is CASSLGGTGSFGYTF.

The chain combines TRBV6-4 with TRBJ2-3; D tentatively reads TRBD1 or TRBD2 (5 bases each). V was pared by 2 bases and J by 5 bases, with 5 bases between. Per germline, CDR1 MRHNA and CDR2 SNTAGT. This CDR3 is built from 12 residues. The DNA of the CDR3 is TGTGCCAGCAGTGACGGGGGAGATACGCAGTATTTT. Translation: CASSDGGDTQYF.

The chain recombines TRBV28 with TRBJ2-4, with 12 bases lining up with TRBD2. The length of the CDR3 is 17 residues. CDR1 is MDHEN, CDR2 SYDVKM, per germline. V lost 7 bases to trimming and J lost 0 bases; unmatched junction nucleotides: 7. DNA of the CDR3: TGTGCCAGCAAAGATTCTAGCGGGGGGGGAGCCAAAAACATTCAGTACTTC. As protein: CASKDSSGGGAKNIQYF.

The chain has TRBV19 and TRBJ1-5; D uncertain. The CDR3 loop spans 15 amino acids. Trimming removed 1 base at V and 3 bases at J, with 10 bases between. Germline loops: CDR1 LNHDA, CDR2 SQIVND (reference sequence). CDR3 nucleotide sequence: TGTGCCAGTAGTATAGCGTTCCAGTACAATCAGCCCCAGCATTTT. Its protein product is CASSIAFQYNQPQHF.

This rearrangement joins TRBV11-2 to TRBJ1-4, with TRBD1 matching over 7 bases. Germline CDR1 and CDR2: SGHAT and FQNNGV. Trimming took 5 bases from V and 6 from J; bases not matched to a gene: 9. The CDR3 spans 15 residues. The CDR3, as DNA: TGTGCCAGCAGCCCCCAGGGACAGTTCTATGAAAAACTGTTTTTT. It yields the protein CASSPQGQFYEKLFF.

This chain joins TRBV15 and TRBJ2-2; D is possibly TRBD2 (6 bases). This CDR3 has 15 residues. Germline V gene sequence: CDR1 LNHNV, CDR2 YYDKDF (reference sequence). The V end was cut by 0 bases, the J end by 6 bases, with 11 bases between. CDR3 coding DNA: TGTGCCACCAGCAGAGAGCGGGGCGGGGCCGGGGAGCTGTTTTTT. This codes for CATSRERGGAGELFF.

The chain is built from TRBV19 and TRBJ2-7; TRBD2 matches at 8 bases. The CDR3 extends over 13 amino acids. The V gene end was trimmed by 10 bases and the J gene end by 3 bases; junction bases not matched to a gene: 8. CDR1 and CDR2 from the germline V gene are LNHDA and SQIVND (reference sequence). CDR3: CATRGGTVYEQYF. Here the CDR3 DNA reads TGTGCCACCCGCGGGGGGACTGTCTACGAGCAGTACTTC.

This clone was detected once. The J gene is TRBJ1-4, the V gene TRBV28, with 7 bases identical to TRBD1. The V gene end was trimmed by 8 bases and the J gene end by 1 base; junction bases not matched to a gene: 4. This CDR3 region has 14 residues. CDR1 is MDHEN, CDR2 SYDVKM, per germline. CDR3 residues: CASRQGGTNEKLFF. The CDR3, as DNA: TGTGCCAGCCGACAGGGTGGAACTAATGAAAAACTGTTTTTT.

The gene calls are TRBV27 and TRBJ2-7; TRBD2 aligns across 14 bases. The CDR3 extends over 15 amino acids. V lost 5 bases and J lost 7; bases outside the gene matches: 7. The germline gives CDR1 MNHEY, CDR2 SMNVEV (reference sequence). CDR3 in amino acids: CASSGTSGGLREQYF. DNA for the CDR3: TGTGCCAGCAGTGGGACTAGCGGGGGTTTGAGGGAGCAGTACTTC.